The sequence of this TCR beta chain was determined in a study of T-cell memory formation after mild COVID-19. With 5 bases removed from V and 4 bases from J, the gap between germline ends came to 11 bases. The CDR3 is made up of 13 amino acids. Germline values: CDR1 MNHNY, CDR2 SVGAGI (reference sequence). This clonotype occurred many times. MiXCR, applied by TCRdb to the 5' RACE reads, yields one record per CDR3 protein. The table lists more than 100,000 distinct CDR3 sequences, approximately 6.3% of them singletons. The chain recombines TRBV6-6 with TRBJ1-2; D perhaps matches TRBD1 (6 bases). Sequencing was done on a sample of PBMCs or a T cell subset sorted from them (not recorded which). The clonotype was recovered from an adult woman who had mild COVID-19 (a few samples of this study predate the infection). Cell type and time point are not known. The CDR3 protein is CASSDGQFYGYTF. In DNA form, the CDR3 reads TGTGCCAGCAGTGACGGACAGTTCTATGGCTACACCTTC.